The 3 T cell receptor beta chains listed next were all sequenced from one sample in a study of blood T cell repertoires in COVID-19. Libraries were prepared by immunoSEQ multiplex PCR; TCRdb keeps only in-frame clonotypes and omits some of them. The sample contains over 350,000 clones, more than 80% of which appear only once. Sequencing input: peripheral blood. All receptors derive from a woman in her twenties or thirties with active or convalescent COVID-19.

The CDR3 spells CASSLGLAGGPRADTQYF. The CDR3 DNA follows: TGTGCCAGCAGCTTAGGACTAGCGGGGGGCCCAAGGGCAGATACGCAGTATTTT. V gene TRBV13 combines with J gene TRBJ2-3; 12 nucleotides agree with TRBD2. Germline values: CDR1 PRHDT, CDR2 FYEKMQ (reference sequence). CDR3 length: 18 amino acids. The trim removed 0 bases at V and 4 bases at J, leaving 8 bases unmatched.

The J gene is TRBJ2-1, the V gene TRBV6-5, with D possibly being TRBD1 (6 bases). The V and J ends lost 5 bases and 7 bases respectively, with 12 bases between them. Germline V CDR1 and CDR2: MNHEY, SVGAGI. CDR3 length equals 13 residues. The CDR3 DNA reads as TGTGCCAGCAGTATTCAACAGGGTAATGAGCAGTTCTTC. As protein: CASSIQQGNEQFF.

This chain connects TRBV7-9 to TRBJ2-7, with a weak D call TRBD2 (5 bases). The germline V gene encodes CDR1 SEHNR and CDR2 FQNEAQ (reference sequence). This CDR3 contains 12 residues. The V gene lost 5 bases and the J gene lost 6 bases, with 11 bases spanning the gap. CDR3 in amino acids: CASSPEGFEQYF. The CDR3 bases are TGTGCCAGCAGCCCTGAGGGCTTCGAGCAGTACTTC. The full variable domain, completed using reference TRBV7-9 and TRBJ2-7, is DTGVSQNPRHKITKRGQNVTFRCDPISEHNRLYWYRQTLGQGPEFLTYFQNEAQLEKSRLLSDRFSAERPKGSFSTLEIQRTEQGDSAMYLCASSPEGFEQYFGPGTRLTVT.